This TCR beta chain was recorded in a study of T cells in Graves' hyperthyroidism and ophthalmopathy (dated by TCRdb to the late 2010s). The study in broad terms: Peripheral blood samples were taken at initial diagnosis, before any treatment was given. A discovery cohort of around 100 patients, roughly 45 with Graves' ophthalmopathy and fewer than 65 with stable Graves' hyperthyroidism, was used to find distinguishing TCR V-J signatures. Prospective prediction of ophthalmopathy was tested in an independent validation cohort of fewer than 20 hyperthyroidism patients and 15 to 17 patients who later progressed to ophthalmopathy. For training and testing, the 100 or so patients in the discovery cohort were randomly divided in a 7:3 ratio. In addition, the study compared T-cell repertoires in thyroid tissue and in blood from over 5 Graves' hyperthyroidism patients. Following sampling, methimazole starting at 30 mg daily was given to hyperthyroidism patients, and high-dose intravenous methylprednisolone was given to ophthalmopathy patients. The paper describes TCR Vbeta CDR3 sequencing of 135 peripheral blood samples, made up of around 41 ophthalmopathy patients, 70 to 80 hyperthyroidism patients and 17 progressor patients.

This clonotype was found many times. What antigen it recognizes has not been identified. No base quality information exists; no much larger clone differs at one position. Via the germline V gene, CDR1 is MNHNS and CDR2 SASEGT. Clipping removes 6 bases from V and 6 bases from J, with 9 as the unmatched junction base count. There are 14 amino acids in the CDR3, from cysteine to phenylalanine inclusive. Of the read, only the CDR3 DNA is kept; its 42 bases are in frame from base 1. Amplification of TCR beta CDR3 regions was carried out from RNA transcripts. For the first round of RT-PCR on the TCR CDR3, the HTBI primer set was used together with the Qiagen OneStep RT-PCR kit. A second multiplex PCR round built the libraries, followed by size selection and purification. Sequencing of the libraries was done on an Illumina HiSeq2000 using paired-end 100 bp reads. Under the source paper's analysis protocol: SOAPnuke was used to process the raw data, throwing out any read that contained adapters or uncalled bases, had a mean Phred below 15, or lacked an exact constant-primer or identifier match. High-quality paired reads were merged with COPE v1.2.5, and unique nucleotide sequences were defined as clonotypes. MiTCR v1.1 was used to align the clonotypes against IMGT TRBV, TRBD and TRBJ reference segments. The analysis was restricted to V-J combinations with a frequency above 0.0001, which together covered roughly 99% of the repertoires. A TCS score was defined as the ratio of F50 (clonal expansion) to E x V (chaos), with BLOSUM62-based TCRdist applied between CDR3 peptides within each V-J. Welch's t-statistics and random forest reduced roughly 500 V-J features to some 14, which were used in a naive Bayes classifier (R e1071). TCRdb trimmed the raw reads at Q25, called clones with MiXCR and kept productive beta chains. Identical CDR3 proteins give one entry, which carries the most common genes and DNA. For this entry, the V and J calls and clone size follow TCRdb and not the study's own pipeline. This sample gives approximately 260,000 distinct CDR3 sequences in total; around 15% of them show up just once. Clones ranked in the top ten supply roughly 30% of the sample.

The hyperthyroidism patients were between 18 and 65 years old and newly diagnosed, with a disease duration of less than 2 months. Patients with uncontrolled infections, other autoimmune diseases, pregnancy or lactation were excluded. Clinical symptoms, serum thyroxine and TRAb, thyroid ultrasound, and orbital computed tomography formed the basis for the diagnoses. Blood from progressor patients was drawn when they were first diagnosed with hyperthyroidism, before any ophthalmopathy symptoms appeared. PBMCs were separated from over 9 ml of fresh peripheral blood using Ficoll-Paque density gradient centrifugation. Progressor patients were first diagnosed with Graves' hyperthyroidism and then developed ophthalmopathy during follow-up. Total RNA was extracted with Trizol reagent, and quality was checked on an Agilent 2100 Bioanalyzer. Broader findings and caveats from the paper: Most expanded thyroid clonotypes (frequency above 0.001) were also detected in blood, suggesting blood repertoires may reflect thyroid immune responses. A 13 V-J signature model separated ophthalmopathy from stable hyperthyroidism, with approximately 87% sensitivity and roughly 84% specificity in cross-validation and 80%/75% in testing. During validation, the model predicted progression to ophthalmopathy a median of around 7 months ahead of onset, with almost 71% sensitivity and 72.22% specificity. Sample size was not statistically predetermined, and investigators were not blinded to group allocation.

Sequencing was carried out using blood. The chain is made from TRBV6-1 and TRBJ2-7, with 9 bases aligning to TRBD1. The sequence came from a woman between 50 and 59 years old with Graves' hyperthyroidism that later progressed to Graves' ophthalmopathy. The sequenced DNA: TGTGCCAGCAGGGGAGCGGGACAGGGACGCGAGCAGTACTTC. Its translation is CASRGAGQGREQYF.